These T cell receptor beta chains were read from a single sample in a study of Graves' ophthalmopathy and Graves' hyperthyroidism. TCRdb re-derived calls from the multiplex PCR reads in MiXCR, one entry per CDR3 protein. The sample has 580,000 or so distinct CDR3 sequences, under 45% seen once. Sequences were obtained from peripheral blood or thyroid tissue (not recorded which). Receptors were obtained from an adult man with Graves' hyperthyroidism. The CDR3 runs from the conserved cysteine through the conserved F or W. A D gene is named only where the DNA matches it firmly. For some rows the clone size is stated as once, few or many, or as a class when expanded; others skip it.

many	.	TRBV6-5	TRBJ2-7	CASSYSGTGETYEQYF	TGTGCCAGCAGTTACTCCGGGACGGGAGAGACCTACGAGCAGTACTTC
few	.	TRBV3-1	TRBJ1-6	CASRQEGTGRNSPLHF	TGTGCCAGCAGGCAAGAAGGAACAGGGAGGAATTCACCCCTCCACTTT
.	.	TRBV10-3	TRBJ2-5	CAISSYSRLYPGETQYF	TGTGCCATCAGCAGTTATTCCCGGCTATATCCAGGGGAGACCCAGTACTTC
many	.	TRBV19	TRBJ1-5	CASSIGTWGISNQPQHF	TGTGCCAGTAGTATCGGGACTTGGGGTATAAGCAATCAGCCCCAGCATTTT
many	TRBD2	TRBV7-2	TRBJ2-5	CASSPRLAETQYF	TGTGCCAGCAGCCCTCGACTAGCGGAGACCCAGTACTTC
.	.	TRBV15	TRBJ1-1	CATSRPRQVAEAFF	TGTGCCACCAGCAGACCGAGACAGGTGGCTGAAGCTTTCTTT
.	TRBD1	TRBV24-1	TRBJ2-6	CATRRLDRVNTGANVLTF	TGTGCCACCAGACGTTTGGACAGGGTGAACACTGGGGCCAACGTCCTGACTTTC
many	TRBD1	TRBV10-2	TRBJ1-1	CASSESQGAEAFF	TGCGCCAGCAGTGAATCCCAGGGGGCTGAAGCTTTCTTT
.	TRBD1	TRBV15	TRBJ2-5	CATSTGTGGETQYF	TGTGCCACCAGTACAGGGACAGGGGGAGAGACCCAGTACTTC
.	.	TRBV20-1	TRBJ1-2	CSARVSAGLNYGYTF	TGCAGTGCTAGAGTTTCGGCAGGGCTGAACTATGGCTACACCTTC
many	.	TRBV5-6	TRBJ1-2	CASSPIGINNYGYTF	TGTGCCAGCAGCCCGATTGGCATCAATAACTATGGCTACACCTTC
few	.	TRBV7-8	TRBJ2-2	CASSLRVILGGVSTGELFF	TGTGCCAGCAGCTTGCGCGTGATTCTAGGGGGAGTCAGCACCGGGGAGCTGTTTTTT
.	.	TRBV7-2	TRBJ2-7	CASSSVPPLGVNYEQYF	TGTGCCAGCAGCTCGGTACCCCCCTTGGGGGTAAACTACGAGCAGTACTTC
many	.	TRBV12-3/TRBV12-4	TRBJ1-2	CASSFRETYGYTF	TGTGCCAGCAGTTTCAGAGAGACCTATGGCTACACCTTC
.	TRBD2	TRBV29-1	TRBJ2-7	CSVETETSAEQYF	TGCAGCGTTGAAACGGAGACTAGCGCTGAGCAGTACTTC
.	.	TRBV10-3	TRBJ1-2	CAISDPAGLDYGYTF	TGTGCCATCAGTGACCCAGCGGGATTGGACTATGGCTACACCTTC
many	.	TRBV20-1	TRBJ2-2	CSARDLGNTGELFF	TGCAGTGCTAGAGATTTGGGAAACACCGGGGAGCTGTTTTTT
many	.	TRBV20-1	TRBJ1-2	CSASQDHYGGYTF	TGCAGTGCTAGCCAGGACCACTATGGGGGCTACACCTTC